This T cell receptor (beta chain) was observed in a study of T cells in tuberculosis. About the research overall: Samples predate treatment or fall within its first 7 days.

V lost 3 bases, J lost 4 bases, and 10 bases lay in between. The CDR3 has 13 amino acids. Germline V lookup: CDR1 MDHEN, CDR2 SYDVKM. Here immunoSEQ multiplex PCR was the method, and the copy in TCRdb shows in-frame clones only, minus some. The table lists about 38,000 clones, roughly 94% of them singletons. Time point reported: new active TB diagnosis, blood taken before or within 7 days of starting treatment. Sequenced material: PBMCs, taken at tuberculosis diagnosis. The rearrangement uses TRBV28 and TRBJ2-7; weak D call: TRBD2 (5 bases). The receptor comes from an adult with tuberculosis. As DNA, the CDR3 is TGTGCCAGCAGTTTCGTTGAGCGGTACGAGCAGTACTTC. This translates into CASSFVERYEQYF. The variable domain in full, completed from reference TRBV28 and TRBJ2-7, reads DVKVTQSSRYLVKRTGEKVFLECVQDMDHENMFWYRQDPGLGLRLIYFSYDVKMKEKGDIPEGYSVSREKKERFSLILESASTNQTSMYLCASSFVERYEQYFGPGTRLTVT.